This TCR beta chain was documented in a study of T-cell reconstitution after alpha-beta-depleted transplantation in children. Germline CDR1 reads MNHEY; CDR2 reads SMNVEV (reference sequence). This CDR3 contains 15 residues. The V end lost 2 bases, the J end lost 3 bases, and 11 bases lay between the germline ends. This clonotype has more than one count but fewer than ten. Molecular barcoding with unique molecular identifiers was used for the TCRbeta library. From the PCR reads, TCRdb called clonotypes with MiXCR, one entry per CDR3 protein. The data show some 450,000 distinct CDR3 sequences, with roughly 43% seen just once and 27% held by the top ten.

This sample comprised PBMCs, obtained before TCRalphabeta/CD19-depleted stem cell transplant. V and J are TRBV27 and TRBJ2-1; no firm D call. This clonotype was sampled from a girl aged 2-15 years with aplastic anemia, due to receive a stem cell transplant. This chain's CDR3 is CASSLGPRHYNEQFF. CDR3 DNA sequence: TGTGCCAGCAGTTTAGGCCCCAGGCACTACAATGAGCAGTTCTTC.